These 7 T cell receptor beta chains were sequenced from one sample in a study of vaccination effects on CD4 cells after COVID-19. ViraFEST used viral peptide pools to expand antigen-specific CD4+ T cells before sequencing. At the end of about 10 days of culture, CD4+ T cells were isolated. Sometime from March through December 2020, the person acquired a SARS-CoV-2 infection that PCR confirmed. Their antigen targets remain unknown. Sequencing used immunoSEQ multiplex PCR; TCRdb keeps in-frame clones, though not all of them. This table holds roughly 70,000 clones, 60% to 75% found once. The source was CD4+ T cells from PBMCs cultured with HIV peptides, collected before COVID-19 vaccination. The sample's subset: HIV-1 Nef peptide pool negative control/reference culture. These receptor sequences come from a human donor who had a prior SARS-CoV-2 infection.

The V and J genes are TRBV5-1 and TRBJ2-7; 8 nucleotides agree with TRBD1. Trimming cost V 3 bases and J 7 bases; bases outside gene matches: 9. CDR3 length: 14 residues. Germline CDR1 reads SGHRS; CDR2 reads YFSETQ. The CDR3 here is CASSSQGGPEEQYF. CDR3 nucleotide sequence: TGCGCCAGCAGCTCACAGGGGGGTCCGGAGGAGCAGTACTTC.

The rearrangement joins TRBV12-5 to TRBJ1-5; TRBD1 matches 9 bases. CDR1 LGHNT and CDR2 FRNRAP come from the germline V gene. V shed 1 base, J shed 10 bases, and the junction held 8 bases outside the gene matches. This CDR3 has 15 residues. CDR3 residues: CASGLGRTGVFPQHF. The CDR3 nucleotides are TGTGCTAGTGGTTTGGGACGGACAGGGGTCTTCCCCCAGCATTTT.

The chain uses TRBV12-3 or TRBV12-4 and TRBJ1-1; D is possibly TRBD1 (6 bases). The CDR3 is 13 residues long. V was clipped by 8 bases and J by 5 bases, with 15 bases between them. This CDR3 reads CASGPTGSTEAFF. The CDR3 DNA is TGTGCCAGCGGCCCTACAGGGAGTACTGAAGCTTTCTTT.

The chain joins TRBV27 to TRBJ2-3, with D hard to call. The CDR3 consists of 14 residues. Trimming left V 2 bases short and J 0 bases short, with 6 bases between. Germline CDR1 reads MNHEY; CDR2 reads SMNVEV (reference sequence). The DNA of the CDR3 is TGTGCCAGCAGTTTAGTTCGGAGCACAGATACGCAGTATTTT. Its translation is CASSLVRSTDTQYF.

The table lists this clone with a few counts. The CDR3 region has the DNA TGCGCCAGCAGCTGGGACAGCCCTTCCTACAATGAGCAGTTCTTC. Its translation is CASSWDSPSYNEQFF. The chain combines TRBV5-1 with TRBJ2-1, with 7 bases fitting TRBD1. V shed 3 bases, J shed 1 base, and the junction held 4 bases outside the gene matches. The CDR3 is 15 residues long. The germline CDR1 and CDR2 sequences are SGHRS and YFSETQ.

The chain is built from TRBV7-8 and TRBJ2-6; possible D gene TRBD2, 6 bases. Per germline, CDR1 SGHVS and CDR2 FQNEAQ. The CDR3 consists of 15 residues. The germline V and J ends were trimmed by 9 bases and 0 bases, with 12 bases remaining between them. The CDR3 region is CASSRRASGANVLTF. CDR3 in DNA: TGTGCCAGTAGTCGGAGGGCCTCTGGGGCCAACGTCCTGACTTTC.

The chain recombines TRBV3-1 (or the pseudogene TRBV3-2) with TRBJ2-1; 12 bases line up with TRBD2. CDR1 is LGHDT and CDR2 is YNNKEL in the germline V gene (reference sequence). CDR3 size: 13 residues. Trimming took 6 bases from V and 6 from J; bases not matched to a gene: 0. Here the CDR3 reads CASRLAGGNEQFF. The CDR3 DNA sequence: TGTGCCAGCAGACTAGCGGGAGGCAATGAGCAGTTCTTC.